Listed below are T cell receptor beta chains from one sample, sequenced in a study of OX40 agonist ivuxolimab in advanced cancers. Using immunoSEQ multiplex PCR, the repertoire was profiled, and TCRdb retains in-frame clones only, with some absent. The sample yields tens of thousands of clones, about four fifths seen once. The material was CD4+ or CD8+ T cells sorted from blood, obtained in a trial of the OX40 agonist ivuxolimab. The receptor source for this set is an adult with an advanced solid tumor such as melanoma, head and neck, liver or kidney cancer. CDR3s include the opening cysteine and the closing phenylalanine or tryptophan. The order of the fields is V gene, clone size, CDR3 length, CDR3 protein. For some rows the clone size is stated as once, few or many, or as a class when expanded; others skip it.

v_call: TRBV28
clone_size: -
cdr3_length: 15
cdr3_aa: CASSLYPSDSYEQYF

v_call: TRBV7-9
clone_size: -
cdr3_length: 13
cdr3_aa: CASSLVVPSEQYF

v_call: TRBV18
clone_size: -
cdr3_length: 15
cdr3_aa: CASSPPGGGNQPQHF

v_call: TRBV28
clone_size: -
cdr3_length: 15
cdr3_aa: CASSHSTGVFHGYTF

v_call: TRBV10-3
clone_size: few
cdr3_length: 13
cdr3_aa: CAISAGEVYGYTF

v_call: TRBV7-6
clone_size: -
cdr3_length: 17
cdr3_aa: CASRFAGDPRAKNIQYF

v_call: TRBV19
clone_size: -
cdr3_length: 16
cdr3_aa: CASSIRGTLAAETQYF

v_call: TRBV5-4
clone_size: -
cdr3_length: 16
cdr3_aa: CASSQDTGTDNYGYTF

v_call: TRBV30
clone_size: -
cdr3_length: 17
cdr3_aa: CAWSPPNAGHSDSPLHF

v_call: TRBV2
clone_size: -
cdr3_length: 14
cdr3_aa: CASSPGVSGNTIYF

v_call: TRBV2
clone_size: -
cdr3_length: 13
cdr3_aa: CASSVGGPGEQYF

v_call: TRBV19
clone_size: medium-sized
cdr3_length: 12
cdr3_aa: CATNSGANVLTF

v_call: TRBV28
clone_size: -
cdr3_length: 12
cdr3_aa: CASHSSDSPLHF

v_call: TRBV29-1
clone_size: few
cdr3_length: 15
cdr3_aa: CSVGQGPSGANVLTF

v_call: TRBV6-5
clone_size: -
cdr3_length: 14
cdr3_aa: CASSPGQEGGEQYF

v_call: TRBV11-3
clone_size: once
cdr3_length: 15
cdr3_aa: CASSLEWTGAHEQFF

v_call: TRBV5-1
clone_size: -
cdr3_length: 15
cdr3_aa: CASSPGGAGGEKLFF

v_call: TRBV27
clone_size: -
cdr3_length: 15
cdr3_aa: CASRPTGMIDSPLHF

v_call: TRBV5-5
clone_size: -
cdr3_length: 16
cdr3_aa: CASSLAGGTGGEELFF

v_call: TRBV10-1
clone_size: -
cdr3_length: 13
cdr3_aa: CASSASQYQPQHF

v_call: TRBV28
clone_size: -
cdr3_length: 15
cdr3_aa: CASDDRDRGSRGQYF

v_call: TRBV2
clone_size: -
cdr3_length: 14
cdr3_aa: CASSGSGGQETQYF

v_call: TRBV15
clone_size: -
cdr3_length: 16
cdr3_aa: CATSPGGTFSGNTIYF

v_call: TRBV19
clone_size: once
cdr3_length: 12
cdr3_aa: CASTGLIYGYTF

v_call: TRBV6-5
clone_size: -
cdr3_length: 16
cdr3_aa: CASSWNPGQGAREQYF

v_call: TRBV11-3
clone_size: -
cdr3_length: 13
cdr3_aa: CASSLFASDEQFF

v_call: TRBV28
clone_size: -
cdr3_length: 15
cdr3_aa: CASSLGGAGTDTQYF

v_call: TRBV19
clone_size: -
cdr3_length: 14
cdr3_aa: CASRRPGGPGGYTF

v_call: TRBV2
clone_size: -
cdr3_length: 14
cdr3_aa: CASRYEGANYGYTF

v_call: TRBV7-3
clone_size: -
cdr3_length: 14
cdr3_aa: CASSSQGPGGSHTF

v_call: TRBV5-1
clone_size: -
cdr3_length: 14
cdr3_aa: CASSLTAGGDTQYF

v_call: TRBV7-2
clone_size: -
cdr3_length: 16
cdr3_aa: CASSLAAGPSYNEQFF

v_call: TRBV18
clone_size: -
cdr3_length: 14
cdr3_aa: CASSPTGLYYGYTF